These T cell receptor beta chains were read from a single sample in a study of blood T cell repertoires in COVID-19. Produced via immunoSEQ multiplex PCR; TCRdb's table is partial and in-frame only. The sample comprises some 250,000 clones, around 81% of which are singletons, and roughly 7.4% rests with the top ten. The sample consisted of peripheral blood. The receptor source for this set is an elderly woman with COVID-19, enrolled during active disease. Both conserved end residues are part of each CDR3. Fields, in order: J gene, clone size, V gene, D gene, CDR3 DNA, CDR3 protein. D genes are given only for firm matches. Size is stated for part of the rows, as once, few or many counts, or as a class when the clone is expanded.

TRBJ1-1,once,TRBV30,TRBD1,TGTGCCTGGCGACAGGGGACTGTTTCACGAGCTTTCTTT,CAWRQGTVSRAFF
TRBJ2-5,NA,TRBV6-5,NA,TGTGCCAGCAGTTACGACAGCGTCGAGACCCAGTACTTC,CASSYDSVETQYF
TRBJ2-1,NA,TRBV6-5,TRBD2,TGTGCCAGCAGGCTTGGGACTAGCGGGAACCATGAGCAGTTCTTC,CASRLGTSGNHEQFF
TRBJ1-2,few,TRBV5-4,TRBD1,TGTGCCAGCAGCTCCAGACAGGGGCGAAACTATGGCTACACCTTC,CASSSRQGRNYGYTF
TRBJ1-1,NA,TRBV4-2,NA,TGTGCCAGCAGCCAACGCACAGGGTTGTCTGAAGCTTTCTTT,CASSQRTGLSEAFF
TRBJ1-1,once,TRBV18,NA,TGTGCCAGCTCAGACAGGACCCAGAGGAACACTGAAGCTTTCTTT,CASSDRTQRNTEAFF
TRBJ2-1,NA,TRBV5-8,NA,TGTGCCAGCAGCCTCCAGGAAAGCGGACTCCGGAATGAGCAGTTCTTC,CASSLQESGLRNEQFF
TRBJ2-1,NA,TRBV11-3,NA,TGTGCCAGCGGGGGCTCTGGGAATGAGCAGTTCTTC,CASGGSGNEQFF
TRBJ1-3,NA,TRBV9,NA,TGTGCCAGCAGCGTAGATCCCCAGCGGTCAAGACTAGGGAACACCATATATTTT,CASSVDPQRSRLGNTIYF
TRBJ1-2,few,TRBV29-1,NA,TGCAGCGTTGATGGTGGGTTACAGTATGGCTACACCTTC,CSVDGGLQYGYTF
TRBJ2-5,NA,TRBV19,NA,TGTGCCAGTAGGCGGGGCGCGGGCCAAGAGACCCAGTACTTC,CASRRGAGQETQYF
TRBJ2-6,NA,TRBV5-4,TRBD2,TGTGCCAGCAGCCCCCCGCTGAGCGGGGGGTCTGGGGCCAACGTCCTGACTTTC,CASSPPLSGGSGANVLTF
TRBJ1-3,NA,TRBV3-1/TRBV3-2,NA,TGTGCCAGCAGCCCCGGGGTCGGAAACACCATATATTTT,CASSPGVGNTIYF
TRBJ1-4,NA,TRBV5-1,NA,TGCGCCAGCAGCTTCGGACATGGAGTCGAAAAACTGTTTTTT,CASSFGHGVEKLFF
TRBJ2-1,NA,TRBV4-3,TRBD2,TGCGCCAGCAGCCGGACTAGGCAGTACAATGAGCAGTTCTTC,CASSRTRQYNEQFF
TRBJ1-4,few,TRBV5-4,TRBD1,TGTGCCAGCAGCCGGGACAGGGGGTTAGAAAAACTGTTTTTT,CASSRDRGLEKLFF